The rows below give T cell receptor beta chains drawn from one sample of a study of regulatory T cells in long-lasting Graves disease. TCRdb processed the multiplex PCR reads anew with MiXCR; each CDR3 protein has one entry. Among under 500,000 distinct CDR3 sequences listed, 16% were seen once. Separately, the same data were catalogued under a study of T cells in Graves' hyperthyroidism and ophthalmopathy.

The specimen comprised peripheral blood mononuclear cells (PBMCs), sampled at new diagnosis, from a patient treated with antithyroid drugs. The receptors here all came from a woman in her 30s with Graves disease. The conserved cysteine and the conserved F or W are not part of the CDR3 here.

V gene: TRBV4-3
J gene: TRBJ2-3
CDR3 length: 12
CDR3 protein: ASSQSRSSDTQY

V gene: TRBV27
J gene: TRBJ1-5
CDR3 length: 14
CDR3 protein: ASSSRQGLLNQPQH

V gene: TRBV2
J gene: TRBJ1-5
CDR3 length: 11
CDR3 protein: ASGPTVYQPQH

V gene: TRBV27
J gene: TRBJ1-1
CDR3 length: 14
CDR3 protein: ASSLFRNSGYTEAF

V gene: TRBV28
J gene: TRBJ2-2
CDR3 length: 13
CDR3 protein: ASSPGPRATGELF

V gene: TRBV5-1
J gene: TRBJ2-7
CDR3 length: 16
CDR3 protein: ASSLAGLAGGPSYEQY

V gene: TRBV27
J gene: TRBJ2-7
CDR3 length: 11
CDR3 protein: ASSFGGGREQY

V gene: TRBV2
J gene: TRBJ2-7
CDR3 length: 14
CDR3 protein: ASSPSRGRVINEQY

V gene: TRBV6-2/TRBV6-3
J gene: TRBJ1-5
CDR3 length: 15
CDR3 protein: ASSSSPRQGDNQPQH

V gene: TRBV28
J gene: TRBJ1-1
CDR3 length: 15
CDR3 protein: ASSLGPSYRTVTEAF

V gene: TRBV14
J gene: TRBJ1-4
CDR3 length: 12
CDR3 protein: ASSQEGYFEKLF

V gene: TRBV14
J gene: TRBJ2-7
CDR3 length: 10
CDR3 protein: ASSQDWNEQY

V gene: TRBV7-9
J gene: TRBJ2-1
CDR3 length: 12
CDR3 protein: ASSGDRAYNEQF

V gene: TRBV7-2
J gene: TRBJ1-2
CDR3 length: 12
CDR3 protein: ASSWQVQGYGYT

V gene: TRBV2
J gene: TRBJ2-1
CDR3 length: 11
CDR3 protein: ASSEGTDNEQF

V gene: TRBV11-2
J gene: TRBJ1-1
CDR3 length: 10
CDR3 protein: ASSLDQGFAF

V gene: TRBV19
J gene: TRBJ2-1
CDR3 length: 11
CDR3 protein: ASSMGSYNEQF

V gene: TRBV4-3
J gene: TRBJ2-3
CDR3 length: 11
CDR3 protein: ASSHYPTDTQY

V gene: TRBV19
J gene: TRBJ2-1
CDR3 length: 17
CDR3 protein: ASSIRTSSPKWAYNEQF

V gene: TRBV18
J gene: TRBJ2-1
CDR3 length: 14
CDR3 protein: ASSPPGQASYNEQF

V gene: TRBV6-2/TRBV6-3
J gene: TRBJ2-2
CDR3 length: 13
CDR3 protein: ASSFRGRAGGELF

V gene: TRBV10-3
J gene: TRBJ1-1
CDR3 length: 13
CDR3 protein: AISEFGPLNTEAF

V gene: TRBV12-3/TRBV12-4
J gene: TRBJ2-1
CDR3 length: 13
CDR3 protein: ASSFGAESRFRQF

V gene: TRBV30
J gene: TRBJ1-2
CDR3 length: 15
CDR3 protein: AWSIRRGGSSNYGYT

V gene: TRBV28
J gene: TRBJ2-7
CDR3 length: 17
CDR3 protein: ASASLPGLAGGSSYEQY

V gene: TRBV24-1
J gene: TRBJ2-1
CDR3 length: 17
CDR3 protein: ATSDSLREVTSGRGEQF

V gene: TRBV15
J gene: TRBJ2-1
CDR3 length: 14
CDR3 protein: ATSRDYGTGDNEQF

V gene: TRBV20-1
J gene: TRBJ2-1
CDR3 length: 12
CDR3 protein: SASGRELYNEQF

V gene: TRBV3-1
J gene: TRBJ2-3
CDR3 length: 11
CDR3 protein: ASSQTRDNTQY

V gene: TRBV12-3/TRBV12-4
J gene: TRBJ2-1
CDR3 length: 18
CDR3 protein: ASSLIKGTSELIAYNEQF

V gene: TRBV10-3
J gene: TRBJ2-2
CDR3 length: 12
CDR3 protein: AISADRNTGELF

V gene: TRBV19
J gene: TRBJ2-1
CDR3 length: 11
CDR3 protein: ASKLANYNEQF

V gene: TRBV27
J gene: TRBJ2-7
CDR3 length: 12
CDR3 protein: ASSWYSGNYEQY

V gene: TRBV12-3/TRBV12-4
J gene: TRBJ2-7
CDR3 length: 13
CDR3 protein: ASSLKGARSYEQY

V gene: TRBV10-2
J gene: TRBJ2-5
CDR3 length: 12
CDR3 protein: ATSNSGFQETQY

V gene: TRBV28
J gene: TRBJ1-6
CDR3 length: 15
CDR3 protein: ASSSHGDQGGDSPLH

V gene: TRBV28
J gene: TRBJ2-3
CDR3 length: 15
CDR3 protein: ASSLAGTGGYTDTQY

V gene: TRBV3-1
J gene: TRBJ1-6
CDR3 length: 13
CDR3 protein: ASSQDWTGVSPLH

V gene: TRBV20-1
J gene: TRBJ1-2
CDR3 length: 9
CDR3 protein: SWRGTYGYT

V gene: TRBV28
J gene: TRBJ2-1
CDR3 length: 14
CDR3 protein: ASSSDSGSRYNEQF

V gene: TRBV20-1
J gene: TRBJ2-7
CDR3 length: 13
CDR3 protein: SAPSGPAGGYEQY

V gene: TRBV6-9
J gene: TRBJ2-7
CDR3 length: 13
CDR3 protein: ASSYRIGDSYEQY

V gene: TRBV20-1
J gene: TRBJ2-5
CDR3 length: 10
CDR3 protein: SARKGEETQY

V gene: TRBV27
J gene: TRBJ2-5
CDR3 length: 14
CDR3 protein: ASSPSPGQSQETQY

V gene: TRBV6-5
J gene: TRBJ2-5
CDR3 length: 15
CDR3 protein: ASSYLGRTDPQETQY

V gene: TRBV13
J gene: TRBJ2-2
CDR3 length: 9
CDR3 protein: ASSYRGELF

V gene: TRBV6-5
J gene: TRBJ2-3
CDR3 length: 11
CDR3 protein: ASSYLGEDTQY

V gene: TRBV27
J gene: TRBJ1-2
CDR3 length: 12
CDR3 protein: ASSFTGPNYGYT

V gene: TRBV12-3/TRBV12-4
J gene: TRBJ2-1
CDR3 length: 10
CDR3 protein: ASSPQGNEQF

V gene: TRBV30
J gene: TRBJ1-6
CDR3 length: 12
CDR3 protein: AWRDTGGASPLH

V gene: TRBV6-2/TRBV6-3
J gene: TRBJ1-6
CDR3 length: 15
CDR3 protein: ASSYVARSSYNSPLH

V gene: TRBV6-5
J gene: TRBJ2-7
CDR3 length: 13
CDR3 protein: ASSYRQRPVYEQY